The 11 T cell receptor beta chains reported below all come from one sample, sequenced in a study of graft-versus-host responses after intestinal transplantation. This table comes from immunoSEQ multiplex PCR, and its TCRdb copy is limited to in-frame clones, with some not included. The repertoire holds 90,000 to 150,000 clones, with roughly 95% as singletons. Their cognate antigens are unknown. The source was unstimulated CD8+ T cells sorted from spleen or lymph node cells, collected before intestinal transplant. The receptors stem from a human donor who received an intestinal transplant.

The V and J genes are TRBV19 and TRBJ1-4, with D tentatively TRBD1 (5 bases). The CDR3 extends over 13 amino acids. Germline V gene lookup returns CDR1 LNHDA and CDR2 SQIVND (reference sequence). Trimming pared 10 bases from V and 6 bases from J, leaving 15 bases between. This CDR3 reads CATSSDRYEKLFF. The CDR3 DNA is TGTGCCACCTCAAGTGACAGATATGAAAAACTGTTTTTT.

This clone came up a few times. The V gene is TRBV18, the J gene TRBJ1-3; no clear D. CDR1 is KGHSH, CDR2 LQKENI, per germline. The V gene lost 5 bases and the J gene lost 2 bases, with 1 base spanning the gap. The CDR3 is 11 residues long. DNA for the CDR3: TGTGCCAGCTCAGCTGGAAACACCATATATTTT. Translating it yields CASSAGNTIYF.

The V call is TRBV4-3, the J call TRBJ1-1; tentatively, D is TRBD1 (6 bases). This CDR3 has 15 amino acids. Trimming pared 0 bases from V and 4 bases from J, leaving 12 bases between. Germline assignment: CDR1 LGHNA and CDR2 YSLEER. The CDR3: CASSQDIGTRTEAFF. The CDR3 nucleotides read TGCGCCAGCAGCCAAGATATCGGGACACGCACTGAAGCTTTCTTT.

V usage is TRBV5-1 and J usage is TRBJ2-5, with TRBD1 matching over 9 bases. CDR3 length equals 14 residues. CDR1 is SGHRS, CDR2 YFSETQ, per germline. V lost 3 bases, J lost 2 bases, and 2 bases stayed unmatched. The CDR3 protein is CASSSGTGQETQYF. CDR3 sequence (DNA): TGCGCCAGCAGCTCCGGGACAGGGCAAGAGACCCAGTACTTC. Based on the CDR3 plus reference TRBV5-1 and TRBJ2-5, the full variable domain is KAGVTQTPRYLIKTRGQQVTLSCSPISGHRSVSWYQQTPGQGLQFLFEYFSETQRNKGNFPGRFSGRQFSNSRSEMNVSTLELGDSALYLCASSSGTGQETQYFGPGTRLLVL.

The chain links TRBV27 to TRBJ2-7, with a tentative D call TRBD1 (6 bases). The CDR3 totals 15 residues. CDR1 and CDR2 (germline): MNHEY, SMNVEV (reference sequence). V lost 3 bases and J lost 0, with 12 bases in between. The CDR3 DNA sequence: TGTGCCAGCAGTTTGGGGGCAGGCTACTCCTACGAGCAGTACTTC. Its translation: CASSLGAGYSYEQYF.

The chain employs TRBV30 and TRBJ2-1, with 10 nucleotides matching TRBD1. Germline CDR1 is GTSNPN and CDR2 is SVGIG (reference sequence). The CDR3 runs to 14 residues. Trimming at V came to 5 bases and at J to 5 bases, leaving 6 bases not matched to a gene. The CDR3 loop reads CAWGAGTGDNEQFF. In DNA form, the CDR3 reads TGTGCCTGGGGGGCAGGGACAGGGGACAATGAGCAGTTCTTC.

The rearrangement uses TRBV27 and TRBJ1-6, with 9 bases matching TRBD1. V was pared by 2 bases and J by 4 bases, with 3 bases of the junction left unmatched. Germline loops: CDR1 MNHEY, CDR2 SMNVEV (reference sequence). This CDR3 contains 16 residues. DNA of the CDR3: TGTGCCAGCAGTTTAGACAGGGGGGGATATAATTCACCCCTCCACTTT. Its protein product is CASSLDRGGYNSPLHF.

The chain combines TRBV28 with TRBJ2-3, with 9 bases that match TRBD2. The CDR3 is 15 amino acids. The V segment lost 5 bases and the J segment 2 bases; nucleotides outside the gene matches: 5. The germline V gene encodes CDR1 MDHEN and CDR2 SYDVKM. The CDR3: CASSRLADPTDTQYF. CDR3 bases: TGTGCCAGCAGTAGACTAGCGGACCCCACAGATACGCAGTATTTT.

The rearrangement joins TRBV29-1 to TRBJ2-7, with D perhaps given as TRBD1 or TRBD2 (5 bases each). The germline gives CDR1 SQVTM, CDR2 ANQGSEA. The ends were cut back, 2 bases at V and 0 bases at J, with 14 bases in the middle. The CDR3 sequence is 15 residues long. The CDR3 protein is CSVESRGVSSYEQYF. CDR3 DNA: TGCAGCGTTGAAAGCCGAGGGGTGAGCTCCTACGAGCAGTACTTC.

The gene calls are TRBV6-1 and TRBJ1-5, with D uncertain. The V and J ends lost 6 bases and 0 bases respectively, with 12 bases between them. Germline loops: CDR1 MNHNS, CDR2 SASEGT. The CDR3 totals 15 residues. The CDR3 spells CASSLRTDSNQPQHF. CDR3 DNA: TGTGCCAGCAGCCTTCGGACGGATAGCAATCAGCCCCAGCATTTT.

This clone was detected only once. The genes are TRBV5-4 and TRBJ1-5; tentative D call: TRBD1 (6 bases). Trimming removed 4 bases from V and 0 bases from J, with 17 bases in between. CDR3 length: 17 amino acids. Germline values: CDR1 SGHNT, CDR2 YYREEE (reference sequence). This chain's CDR3 is CASSLDRSRYSNQPQHF. CDR3 sequence (DNA): TGTGCCAGCAGCCTCGACAGGTCTAGGTATAGCAATCAGCCCCAGCATTTT.